This TCR beta chain was captured by sequencing in a study of blood T cell repertoires in COVID-19. Study context: Collection of acute and convalescent COVID-19 samples took place in the United States, Italy and Spain. T cells, B-cell-depleted T cells, or PBMCs supplied cDNA or gDNA.

The Seattle site enrolled patients during active infection and followed them longitudinally. In the study's own analysis: Reference gene primer amplification gave estimated nucleated cell counts. This table comes from immunoSEQ multiplex PCR, and its TCRdb copy is limited to in-frame clones, with some not included. From that table come the V and J calls and clone size; the DNA was used to work out D and trimming. The data hold over 200,000 clones, with more than 85% observed a single time. Trimming removed 0 bases from V and 3 bases from J; junction bases left unmatched: 13. The CDR3 consists of 18 residues. CDR1 is MGHRA, CDR2 YSYEKL, per germline.

Source material: peripheral blood. The sequence was obtained from a man aged 55-75 years with COVID-19, enrolled during active disease. The rearrangement links TRBV4-1 to TRBJ1-1; 7 bases map to TRBD1. Written as DNA, the CDR3 is TGCGCCAGCAGCCAAGATACAAGGACAGGTCCTTTACACACTGAAGCTTTCTTT. Its translation is CASSQDTRTGPLHTEAFF.